The next 30 T cell receptor beta chains were all read from a single sample in a study of blood T cells in healthy people across ages. A J-beta primer mix and a sample-barcoded 5' primer were used in a second PCR of roughly 6 to 12 cycles. TCRdb independently ran MiXCR on the 5' RACE reads; one entry per CDR3 protein. This table holds 980,000 or so distinct CDR3 sequences, roughly 50% found once. Material for sequencing was blood. The receptors derive from a young man in good health.

The table lists this clonotype with many counts. This chain joins TRBV6-1 and TRBJ2-7; tentatively, D is TRBD1 or TRBD2 (5 bases each). This CDR3 has 16 amino acids. Per the germline V gene, CDR1 is MNHNS and CDR2 is SASEGT. V lost 5 bases and J 3 bases, leaving 20 bases between the germline ends. The DNA of the CDR3 is TGTGCCAGCAGTAGGGGCTCGGGACGCGGGCTCTACGAGCAGTACTTC. It encodes CASSRGSGRGLYEQYF.

This clonotype came up a few times. This chain uses TRBV10-3 with TRBJ2-1; D could derive from TRBD1 or TRBD2 (6 bases each). Germline lookup yields CDR1 ENHRY and CDR2 SYGVKD. The CDR3 consists of 12 residues. Trimming removed 3 bases from V and 7 bases from J, with 7 bases in between. The CDR3, as DNA: TGTGCCATCAGTGAAGGGGGGAATGAGCAGTTCTTC. This encodes CAISEGGNEQFF.

This clonotype appeared a few times. The chain employs TRBV12-3 or TRBV12-4 and TRBJ2-1; 9 bases line up with TRBD2. CDR3 length: 13 residues. The junction had 5 bases not matched to a gene; V was cut back by 10 bases and J by 4 bases. The CDR3 is CATLTSGYNEQFF. CDR3 nucleotides: TGTGCCACCCTCACTAGCGGGTACAATGAGCAGTTCTTC.

V gene TRBV29-1 combines with J gene TRBJ2-2; D tentatively reads TRBD1 or TRBD2 (5 bases each). The germline V gene has CDR1 SQVTM and CDR2 ANQGSEA. V was clipped by 3 bases and J by 6 bases, with 8 bases between them. The CDR3 is 12 amino acids. The CDR3 reads CSVEGDPGELFF. The CDR3 DNA is TGCAGCGTTGAGGGGGACCCCGGGGAGCTGTTTTTT.

As to this clonotype: The junction departs from the called germline gene at one end, perhaps through a read error. CDR3 loop: CASGFSRRGADTRYF. CDR3 nucleotides: TGTGCTAGTGGTTTCAGCAGGAGAGGGGCAGATACGCGGTATTTT. The chain couples TRBV12-5 to TRBJ2-3, with D tentatively TRBD1 or TRBD2 (5 bases each). Germline-derived CDR1 and CDR2 are LGHNT and FRNRAP. CDR3 length: 15 residues.

This sequence joins TRBV13 and TRBJ2-3; D not certain. This CDR3 has 13 residues. Germline V gene lookup returns CDR1 PRHDT and CDR2 FYEKMQ (reference sequence). V was trimmed by 5 bases and J by 4 bases, leaving 10 bases between them. The CDR3 DNA reads as TGTGCCAGCAGCCAAAGTGGTCCAGATACGCAGTATTTT. This gives the protein CASSQSGPDTQYF.

The rearrangement uses TRBV5-1 and TRBJ2-1; 11 positions agree with TRBD2. The DNA end is more similar to TRBJ2-7, so the J call may be wrong. CDR3 size: 17 residues. Germline CDR1 and CDR2: SGHRS and YFSETQ. This chain's CDR3 is CASSLASGGPHYNEQYF. The CDR3 DNA is TGCGCCAGCAGCTTGGCTAGCGGGGGGCCCCACTACAATGAGCAGTACTTC.

The chain employs TRBV12-3 or TRBV12-4 and TRBJ2-1; TRBD2 might be the D (6 bases). The germline V and J ends were trimmed by 5 bases and 8 bases, with 19 bases remaining between them. CDR3 size: 15 residues. In DNA, the CDR3 is TGTGCCAGCAGTCGAATGGGCGGAGGGACCGATGAGCAGTTCTTC. Its translation is CASSRMGGGTDEQFF.

The V gene is TRBV20-1, the J gene TRBJ2-5; 8 bases align to TRBD1. Trimming removed 0 bases from V and 4 bases from J; junction bases left unmatched: 7. CDR1 is DFQATT and CDR2 is SNEGSKA in the germline V gene (reference sequence). The CDR3 extends over 15 amino acids. CDR3 loop: CSARDLATGGETQYF. For the CDR3, the DNA is TGCAGTGCTAGAGATTTGGCCACAGGGGGAGAGACCCAGTACTTC.

The gene calls are TRBV6-1 and TRBJ1-5; maybe TRBD1 (5 bases). CDR3 length: 14 amino acids. The germline CDR1 and CDR2 sequences are MNHNS and SASEGT. Trimming left V 11 bases short and J 4 bases short, with 18 bases between. This CDR3 reads CALAAGQWNQPQHF. The CDR3 nucleotides read TGTGCCCTTGCGGCAGGGCAGTGGAATCAGCCCCAGCATTTT.

V is TRBV7-9 and J is TRBJ2-7; 8 bases fit TRBD1. CDR1 is SEHNR, CDR2 FQNEAQ, per germline (reference sequence). With V trimmed by 5 bases and J by 1 base, 7 bases remained unmatched. The CDR3 is 15 residues long. The CDR3 loop is CASSHTGGGSYEQYF. As DNA, the CDR3 is TGTGCCAGCAGCCATACAGGGGGTGGTTCCTACGAGCAGTACTTC.

Points on this clonotype: Mismatch with germline at one junction end may stem from a read error. The chain is built from TRBV6-5 and TRBJ1-2; D gene unclear. The length of the CDR3 is 14 residues. From germline, CDR1 is MNHEY and CDR2 SVGAGI. The CDR3 sequence is CASSDSMKEYGYTF. DNA of the CDR3: TGTGCCAGCAGTGACTCGATGAAAGAGTATGGCTACACCTTC.

Of note for this clonotype: A much larger clone differs from this one at a single base, so this may be a read error. J is TRBJ2-5 and V is TRBV6-2 or TRBV6-3; D remains ambiguous. Trimming took 7 bases from V and 5 from J, leaving 8 bases between them. The germline V gene has CDR1 MNHEY and CDR2 SVGEGT. This CDR3 is 11 amino acids long. The CDR3 protein is CASTQRETQYF. The CDR3, as DNA: TGTGCCAGCACCCAGAGGGAGACCCAGTACTTC.

The chain links TRBV20-1 to TRBJ1-5; D remains ambiguous. The CDR3 contains 13 residues. CDR1 is DFQATT and CDR2 is SNEGSKA in the germline V gene (reference sequence). Between the trimmed V and J ends, which lost 3 bases and 1 base, there was a span of 7 bases. CDR3 loop: CSARRGSNQPQHF. DNA of the CDR3: TGCAGTGCTAGGCGCGGGAGCAATCAGCCCCAGCATTTT.

The sample holds one count of this clonotype. The chain joins TRBV12-3 or TRBV12-4 to TRBJ1-1; D unclear. This CDR3 is 13 amino acids long. V was cut by 4 bases and J by 1 base, with 7 bases left in between. CDR3 nucleotide sequence: TGTGCCAGCAGTTGGGAGAGGAACACTGAAGCTTTCTTT. Translating it yields CASSWERNTEAFF.

The rearrangement uses TRBV14 and TRBJ2-7, with a possible D match to TRBD1 (5 bases). CDR1 and CDR2 from the germline V gene are SGHDN and FVKESK. V lost 3 bases to trimming and J lost 2 bases, with 11 bases between them. The CDR3 sequence is 14 residues long. CDR3 in amino acids: CASSHQGRPYEQYF. The CDR3, as DNA: TGTGCCAGCAGCCATCAGGGCCGTCCCTACGAGCAGTACTTC.

This chain joins TRBV24-1 and TRBJ2-7; D is possibly TRBD1 or TRBD2 (5 bases each). Germline V gene lookup returns CDR1 KGHDR and CDR2 SFDVKD. Trimming left V 5 bases short and J 5 bases short, with 12 bases between. The CDR3 sequence is 13 residues long. CDR3 in amino acids: CATSVGESHEQYF. Written as DNA, the CDR3 is TGTGCCACCAGTGTGGGGGAGAGCCACGAGCAGTACTTC.

This chain joins TRBV6-6 and TRBJ1-1; D gene unclear. CDR1 and CDR2 from the germline V gene are MNHNY and SVGAGI (reference sequence). Trimming left V 8 bases short and J 2 bases short, with 9 bases between. The CDR3 sequence is 12 residues long. The CDR3 loop reads CASGEVNTEAFF. Written as DNA, the CDR3 is TGTGCCAGCGGGGAAGTAAACACTGAAGCTTTCTTT.

The J gene is TRBJ1-2, the V gene TRBV7-2; no clear D. The CDR3 length is 13 residues. CDR1 is SGHTA, CDR2 FQGNSA, per germline. Trimming pared 0 bases from V and 6 bases from J, leaving 8 bases between. CDR3: CASSLAPGDGYTF. For the CDR3, the DNA is TGTGCCAGCAGCTTAGCGCCCGGGGATGGCTACACCTTC.

The genes are TRBV12-3 or TRBV12-4 and TRBJ2-4; possible D gene TRBD2, 6 bases. The DNA end is more similar to TRBJ2-5, so the J call may be wrong. The CDR3 loop spans 13 amino acids. CDR3 sequence (DNA): TGTGCCAGCAGTTTGAGGAGGGACGGGACCCAGTACTTC. It yields the protein CASSLRRDGTQYF.

The V and J genes are TRBV28 and TRBJ1-2; 8 positions match TRBD1. V was clipped by 4 bases and J by 4 bases; unmatched bases: 8. Germline-derived CDR1 and CDR2 are MDHEN and SYDVKM. The CDR3 is made up of 15 amino acids. Here the CDR3 reads CASSSFRGPGYGYTF. In DNA, the CDR3 is TGTGCCAGCAGTTCTTTCAGGGGGCCCGGCTATGGCTACACCTTC.

The chain combines TRBV6-1 with TRBJ1-5; D gene unclear. This CDR3 comprises 16 residues. Trimming stripped 0 bases from V and 7 bases from J, with 16 bases between. CDR1 is MNHNS, CDR2 SASEGT, per germline. The DNA for the CDR3 is TGTGCCAGCAGTGAAGCGGTCGGACGGCTGGGCCAGCCCCAGCATTTT. It is translated as CASSEAVGRLGQPQHF.

V is TRBV2 and J is TRBJ2-2; TRBD2 matches at 8 bases. The V and J ends lost 7 bases and 5 bases, in that order; junction bases with no gene match: 6. This CDR3 comprises 14 residues. The germline V gene encodes CDR1 SNHLY and CDR2 FYNNEI. The CDR3, as DNA: TGTGCCAGCACTAGAGAGCGGGGGACCGGGGAGCTGTTTTTT. Translated, it gives CASTRERGTGELFF.

The chain links TRBV7-2 to TRBJ1-5, with 7 bases lining up with TRBD1. Germline CDR1 and CDR2: SGHTA and FQGNSA. The J segment lost 2 bases and the V segment lost 5 bases, leaving 9 bases of the junction unmatched. This CDR3 contains 16 residues. CDR3 residues: CASSRRQGLGNQPQHF. CDR3 DNA sequence: TGTGCCAGCAGCCGACGACAGGGATTGGGCAATCAGCCCCAGCATTTT.

This chain joins TRBV11-3 and TRBJ1-6, with no clear D. V lost 1 base and J 5 bases, leaving 6 bases between the germline ends. The CDR3 has 14 amino acids. Germline V gene data show CDR1 as SGHNT and CDR2 as YENEEA. The CDR3 spells CASSLVTDNSPLHF. In nucleotides, the CDR3 is TGTGCCAGCAGCTTAGTAACAGATAATTCACCCCTCCACTTT.

The rearrangement uses TRBV5-1 and TRBJ1-1; 8 bases are a match to TRBD1. Looked up from germline, CDR1 is SGHRS and CDR2 is YFSETQ. This CDR3 spans 15 amino acids. V trimming: 3 bases; J trimming: 1 base; junction bases outside the gene matches: 5. The CDR3 DNA reads as TGCGCCAGCAGCTCACGGACAGGGACGAACACTGAAGCTTTCTTT. It is translated as CASSSRTGTNTEAFF.

V usage is TRBV10-3 and J usage is TRBJ2-5; a possible D gene is TRBD1 (6 bases). The J call may be mistaken, given a closer DNA end match to TRBJ2-7. The V gene's germline CDR1 is ENHRY and CDR2 SYGVKD. The CDR3 totals 13 residues. CDR3 region: CAISVQGTNEQYF. CDR3 bases: TGTGCCATCAGTGTACAGGGTACCAACGAGCAGTACTTC.

This clonotype occurred a few times. The chain couples TRBV12-3 or TRBV12-4 to TRBJ2-7; the match to TRBD2 covers 8 bases. The CDR3 is 14 amino acids. Trimming at V came to 5 bases and at J to 2 bases, leaving 5 bases not matched to a gene. The CDR3 loop is CASSPPGGAYEQYF. The CDR3 coding sequence is TGTGCCAGCAGTCCTCCCGGGGGGGCCTACGAGCAGTACTTC.

To note about this clonotype: The junction and the germline gene differ at one end; a read error may be behind it. The chain combines TRBV9 with TRBJ2-7, with D unresolved. The CDR3 spans 13 residues. Germline values: CDR1 SGDLS, CDR2 YYNGEE. CDR3 sequence reads: CTSSVGGSYEQYF. The CDR3 region has the DNA TGTACCAGCAGCGTAGGCGGCAGCTACGAGCAGTACTTC.

In this sample, this clonotype turned up once. This may be a read error, as it is one base from a much larger clone. This chain uses TRBV20-1 with TRBJ1-6, with D uncertain. The V gene lost 0 bases and the J gene lost 10 bases, with 10 bases spanning the gap. The CDR3 has 13 amino acids. Germline values: CDR1 DFQATT, CDR2 SNEGSKA (reference sequence). The CDR3 nucleotides read TGCAGTGCTAGAGATCAAAGGGCATCACCCCTCCACTTT. Residues: CSARDQRASPLHF.